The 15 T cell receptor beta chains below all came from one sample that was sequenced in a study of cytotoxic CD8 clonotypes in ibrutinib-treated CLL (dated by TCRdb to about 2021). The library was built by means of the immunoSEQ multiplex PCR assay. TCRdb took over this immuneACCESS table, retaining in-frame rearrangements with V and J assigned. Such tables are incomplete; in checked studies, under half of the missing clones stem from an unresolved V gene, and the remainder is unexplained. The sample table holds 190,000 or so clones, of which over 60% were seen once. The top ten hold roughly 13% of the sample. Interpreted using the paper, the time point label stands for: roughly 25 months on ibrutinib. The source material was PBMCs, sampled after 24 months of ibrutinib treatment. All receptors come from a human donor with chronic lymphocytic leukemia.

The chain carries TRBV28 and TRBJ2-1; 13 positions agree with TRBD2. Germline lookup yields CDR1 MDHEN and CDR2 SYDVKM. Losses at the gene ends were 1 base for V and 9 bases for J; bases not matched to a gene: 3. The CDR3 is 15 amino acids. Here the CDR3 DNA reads TGTGCCAGCAGTTTATCTACTAGCGGGAGGGCTGAGCAGTTCTTC. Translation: CASSLSTSGRAEQFF.

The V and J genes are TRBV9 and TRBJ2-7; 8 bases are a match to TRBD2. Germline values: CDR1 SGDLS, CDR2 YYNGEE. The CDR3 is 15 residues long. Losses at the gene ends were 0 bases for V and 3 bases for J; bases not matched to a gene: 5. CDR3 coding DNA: TGTGCCAGCAGCGTAGATAGCGGGAATAACTACGAGCAGTACTTC. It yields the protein CASSVDSGNNYEQYF.

CDR3 amino acids: CASSLGTGFSYEQYF. The CDR3 DNA is TGTGCCAGCAGTCTGGGGACAGGCTTCTCCTACGAGCAGTACTTC. The chain carries TRBV28 and TRBJ2-7; TRBD1 matches 8 bases. Trimming removed 5 bases from V and 0 bases from J; junction bases left unmatched: 6. The CDR3 is made up of 15 amino acids. The germline CDR1 and CDR2 sequences are MDHEN and SYDVKM.

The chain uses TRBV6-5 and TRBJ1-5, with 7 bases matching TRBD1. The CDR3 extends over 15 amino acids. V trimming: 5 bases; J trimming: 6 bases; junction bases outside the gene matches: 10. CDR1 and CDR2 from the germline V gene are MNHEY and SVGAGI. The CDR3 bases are TGTGCCAGCAGTGGGGGACAGCCGTCGAGTCAGCCCCAGCATTTT. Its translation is CASSGGQPSSQPQHF.

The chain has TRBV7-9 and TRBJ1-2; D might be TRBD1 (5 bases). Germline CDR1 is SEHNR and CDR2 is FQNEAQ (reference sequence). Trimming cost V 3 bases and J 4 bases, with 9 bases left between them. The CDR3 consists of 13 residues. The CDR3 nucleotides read TGTGCCAGCAGCTTGCCACAGGCCTATGGCTACACCTTC. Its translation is CASSLPQAYGYTF. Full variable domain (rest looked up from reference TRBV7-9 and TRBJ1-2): DTGVSQNPRHKITKRGQNVTFRCDPISEHNRLYWYRQTLGQGPEFLTYFQNEAQLEKSRLLSDRFSAERPKGSFSTLEIQRTEQGDSAMYLCASSLPQAYGYTFGSGTRLTVV.

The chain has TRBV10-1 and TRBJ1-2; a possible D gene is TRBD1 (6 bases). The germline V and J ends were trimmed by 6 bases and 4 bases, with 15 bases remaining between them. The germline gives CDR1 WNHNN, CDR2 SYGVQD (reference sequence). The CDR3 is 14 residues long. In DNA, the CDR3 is TGCGCCAGCAGCGGGAGGGCAGGGGTCTATGGCTACACCTTC. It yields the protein CASSGRAGVYGYTF.

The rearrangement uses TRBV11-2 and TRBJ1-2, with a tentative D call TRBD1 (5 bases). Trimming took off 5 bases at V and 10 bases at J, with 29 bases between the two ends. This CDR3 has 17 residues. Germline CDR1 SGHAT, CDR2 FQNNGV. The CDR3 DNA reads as TGTGCCAGCAGCCCTAGGGACGGGTCGACAGCGGTCCTTCACTACACCTTC. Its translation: CASSPRDGSTAVLHYTF.

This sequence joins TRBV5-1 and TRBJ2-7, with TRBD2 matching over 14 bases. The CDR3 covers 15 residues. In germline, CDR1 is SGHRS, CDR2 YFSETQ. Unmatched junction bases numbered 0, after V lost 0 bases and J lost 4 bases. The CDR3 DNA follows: TGCGCCAGCAGCTTGGGGACTAGCGGGGGGTACGAGCAGTACTTC. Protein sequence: CASSLGTSGGYEQYF.

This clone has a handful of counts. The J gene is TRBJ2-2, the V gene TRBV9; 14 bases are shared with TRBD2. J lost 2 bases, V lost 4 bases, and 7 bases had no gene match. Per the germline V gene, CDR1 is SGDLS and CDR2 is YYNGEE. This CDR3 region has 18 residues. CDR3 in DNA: TGTGCCAGCAGCAACCCGGGACTAGCGGGGGAAAACACCGGGGAGCTGTTTTTT. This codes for CASSNPGLAGENTGELFF.

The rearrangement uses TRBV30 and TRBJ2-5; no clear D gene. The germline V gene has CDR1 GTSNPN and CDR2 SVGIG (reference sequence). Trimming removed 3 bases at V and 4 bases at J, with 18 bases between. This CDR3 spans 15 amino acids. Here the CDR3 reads CAWRARRRNVETQYF. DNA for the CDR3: TGTGCCTGGAGAGCAAGACGGCGAAACGTAGAGACCCAGTACTTC.

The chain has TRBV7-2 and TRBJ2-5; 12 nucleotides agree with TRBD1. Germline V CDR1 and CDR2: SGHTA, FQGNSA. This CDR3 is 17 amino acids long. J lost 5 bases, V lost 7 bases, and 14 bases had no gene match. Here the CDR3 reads CASNHRGDRGRGETQYF. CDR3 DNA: TGTGCCAGCAACCACAGGGGGGACAGGGGGCGCGGTGAGACCCAGTACTTC.

The CDR3 region has the DNA TGTGCCAGCAGTTTACCCCAGCGGGGGTTAACTGAAGCTTTCTTT. Amino acid sequence: CASSLPQRGLTEAFF. This rearrangement joins TRBV28 to TRBJ1-1, with D possibly being TRBD1 (5 bases). The V gene lost 2 bases and the J gene lost 5 bases, with 15 bases spanning the gap. Germline-derived CDR1 and CDR2 are MDHEN and SYDVKM. The CDR3 is made up of 15 amino acids.

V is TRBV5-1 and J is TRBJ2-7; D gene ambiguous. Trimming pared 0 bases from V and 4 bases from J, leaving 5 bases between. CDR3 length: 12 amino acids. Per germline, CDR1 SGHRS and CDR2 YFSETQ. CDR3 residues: CASSLELYEQYF. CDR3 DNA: TGCGCCAGCAGCTTGGAGTTATACGAGCAGTACTTC.

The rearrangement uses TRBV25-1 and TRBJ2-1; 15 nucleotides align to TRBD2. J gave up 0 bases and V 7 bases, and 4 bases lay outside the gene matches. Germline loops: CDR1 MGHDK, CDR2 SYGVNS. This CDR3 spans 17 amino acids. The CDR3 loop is CASKGTSGRLSYNEQFF. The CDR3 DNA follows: TGTGCCAGCAAGGGGACTAGCGGGAGGCTCTCCTACAATGAGCAGTTCTTC.

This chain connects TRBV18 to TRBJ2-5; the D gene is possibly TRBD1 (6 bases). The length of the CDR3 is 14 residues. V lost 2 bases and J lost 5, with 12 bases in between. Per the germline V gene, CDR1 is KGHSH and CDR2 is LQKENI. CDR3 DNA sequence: TGTGCCAGCTCACCAGGGGGCGCGGGTGAGACCCAGTACTTC. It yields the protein CASSPGGAGETQYF.